The rows below give T cell receptor beta chains drawn from one sample of a study of shared clonotypes between healthy human individuals. Assay: immunoSEQ multiplex PCR; the TCRdb copy retains only in-frame clones and omits some. Of some 2.1 million clones in the sample, 85% to 95% are singletons; the top ten hold 0.1% to 0.15%. Sequencing was done on a sample of naive CD4+ T cells sorted from blood. The receptor source for this set is a man aged 18 to 35 in good health. Both conserved end residues are part of each CDR3.

J gene	V gene	CDR3 length	CDR3 protein
TRBJ2-7	TRBV6-6	12	CASSYENYEQYF
TRBJ2-1	TRBV29-1	16	CSVPPGGGRSYNEQFF
TRBJ1-4	TRBV5-1	14	CASREGFANEKLFF
TRBJ1-4	TRBV6-5	14	CASSQTSRNEKLFF
TRBJ2-7	TRBV15	16	CATSRERGRGPYEQYF
TRBJ1-2	TRBV2	15	CASSRQGSSNYGYTF
TRBJ1-1	TRBV28	17	CASSFPGQGQSRTEAFF
TRBJ1-1	TRBV18	13	CASSPEQDLGAFF
TRBJ1-5	TRBV7-9	17	CASSSSDRGQWDQPQHF
TRBJ1-1	TRBV7-9	13	CASSLGGFAEAFF
TRBJ1-2	TRBV28	13	CASSFSGDYGYTF
TRBJ1-2	TRBV9	15	CASSDRDRTNYGYTF
TRBJ1-4	TRBV5-1	14	CASRPGHVNEKLFF
TRBJ2-1	TRBV9	16	CASSVVSGGTYNEQFF
TRBJ2-1	TRBV7-2	14	CASSPDHSYNEQFF
TRBJ2-7	TRBV5-1	15	CASSLGPMEGSEQYF
TRBJ2-1	TRBV5-4	12	CASSYTGLEQFF
TRBJ2-1	TRBV5-3	16	CARSFGTDLHYNEQFF
TRBJ2-7	TRBV28	16	CASTGPGQGPSYEQYF
TRBJ2-1	TRBV4-1	16	CASSQAQRVPYNEQFF
TRBJ2-3	TRBV11-2	13	CASSQRTGTPEYF
TRBJ1-1	TRBV18	14	CASSRTGGVTEAFF
TRBJ2-7	TRBV5-1	12	CASSHDGNEQYF
TRBJ2-3	TRBV6-1	16	CASSERMAGNTDTQYF
TRBJ1-1	TRBV5-4	15	CASRIAGTLNTEAFF
TRBJ1-1	TRBV2	13	CASKGQKNTEAFF
TRBJ2-7	TRBV6-1	12	CASNDRTYEQYF
TRBJ1-2	TRBV5-1	13	CASSDFGTDGYTF
TRBJ2-7	TRBV18	16	CASSPPGLAGAYEQYF
TRBJ2-1	TRBV15	12	CATSRDVGEQFF
TRBJ1-4	TRBV5-1	15	CASSPGTVANEKLFF
TRBJ2-7	TRBV27	14	CASSSQRTPYEQYF
TRBJ2-5	TRBV10-3	11	CAIGDGETQYF
TRBJ2-1	TRBV6-1	16	CASSGPGLAVTNEQFF
TRBJ2-7	TRBV5-5	16	CASSLQGSDSPYEQYF
TRBJ2-5	TRBV5-4	15	CASSLAGGGAETQYF
TRBJ2-1	TRBV5-8	14	CASSFGQGSNEQFF
TRBJ2-5	TRBV18	14	CASSPDRASETQYF
TRBJ2-2	TRBV9	19	CASSLTTGTHGIGTGELFF
TRBJ1-1	TRBV4-1	17	CASSQAPGTGGDTEAFF
TRBJ1-4	TRBV19	15	CASRPGQTFNEKLFF
TRBJ2-6	TRBV5-1	15	CASSFVVSGANVLTF
TRBJ1-1	TRBV5-1	11	CASSRDTEAFF
TRBJ2-7	TRBV6-1	16	CASSERRASGSGEQYF
TRBJ2-1	TRBV6-1	14	CASSETRGYNEQFF
TRBJ2-3	TRBV6-5	15	CASSGTSGGEDTQYF
TRBJ1-6	TRBV27	15	CASSSPGGGHSPLHF
TRBJ2-1	TRBV7-3	16	CASSLTGELSYNEQFF
TRBJ2-7	TRBV2	14	CASKEASRRNEQYF
TRBJ2-5	TRBV1	15	CTSSQDQAGGETQYF
TRBJ2-3	TRBV5-1	15	CASSSEGGGTDTQYF